Listed below are T cell receptor beta chains from one sample, sequenced in a study of shared clonotypes between healthy human individuals. Produced via immunoSEQ multiplex PCR; TCRdb's table is partial and in-frame only. The sample lists some 2,100,000 clones, around 95% seen once, with around 0.13% in the top ten. The specimen sequenced was naive CD4+ T cells sorted from blood. These TCRs come from a man between 18 and 35 years old in good health. The conserved cysteine and the conserved F or W are not part of the CDR3 here. Fields, in order: CDR3 length, D gene, V gene, CDR3 protein. D genes are given only for firm matches.

13 TRBD2 TRBV14 ASSHVLGTRDTQY
14 TRBD2 TRBV10-2 ASSGLKLAATYEQY
10 NA TRBV7-2 ASSLKGQPQH
16 TRBD1 TRBV10-1 ASSRPGQGARKYTEAF
12 NA TRBV10-3 AISPNSSREKLF
12 NA TRBV27 ASSFRGNGGPQH
14 TRBD2 TRBV6-5 ASSWTSGRAVDTQY
11 NA TRBV10-3 AISEGVAYEQY
11 TRBD2 TRBV10-3 AMTSGQSYEQY
10 NA TRBV5-1 ASSLGEETQY
12 NA TRBV5-1 ASSLDSSNTEAF
12 TRBD1 TRBV6-5 ASSGGQGTYEQY
11 NA TRBV2 ASRQGQNSPLH
12 NA TRBV5-1 ASSLGPGTYEQY
11 NA TRBV14 ASSQSGSQPQH
13 NA TRBV30 AWTTGNSGANVLT
16 NA TRBV7-9 ASSLNFGPRGTNQPQH
13 NA TRBV18 ASSPPGAGYNEQF
13 NA TRBV28 ASSLNSLANQPQH
17 TRBD2 TRBV9 ASSVKGTSGRGETGELF
15 NA TRBV7-2 ASSSSTGTHSNQPQH
14 NA TRBV6-1 ASSASGTSNTGELF
12 NA TRBV6-6 ASSTLDRSYGYT
11 NA TRBV6-5 ASRAPGAYTQY